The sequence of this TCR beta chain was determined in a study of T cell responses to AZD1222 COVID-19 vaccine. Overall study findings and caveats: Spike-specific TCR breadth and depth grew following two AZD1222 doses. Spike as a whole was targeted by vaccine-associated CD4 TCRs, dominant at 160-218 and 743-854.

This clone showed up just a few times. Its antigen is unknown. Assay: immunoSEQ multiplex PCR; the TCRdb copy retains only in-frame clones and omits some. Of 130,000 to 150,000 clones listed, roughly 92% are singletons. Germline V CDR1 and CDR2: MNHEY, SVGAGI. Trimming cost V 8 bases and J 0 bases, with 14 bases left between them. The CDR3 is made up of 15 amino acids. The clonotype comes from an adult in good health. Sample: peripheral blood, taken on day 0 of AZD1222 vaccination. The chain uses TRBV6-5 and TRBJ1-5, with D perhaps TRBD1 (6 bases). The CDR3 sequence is CASEGGPLSNQPQHF. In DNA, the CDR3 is TGTGCCAGCGAGGGGGGCCCGCTTAGCAATCAGCCCCAGCATTTT.